Below are 10 T cell receptor beta chains sequenced from a single sample in a study of blood T cell repertoires in COVID-19. The repertoire was sequenced with immunoSEQ multiplex PCR; TCRdb's copy has only in-frame clones and lacks some. Found here are around 260,000 clones, about 85% of them singletons; the top ten hold 10% to 15%. The sequencing sample was made of peripheral blood. The receptor set was obtained from a human donor in a cohort sampled during active COVID-19.

For the CDR3, the DNA is TGCGCCAGCAGCTTCGAGGGTAGAAGGGCCGGGGAGCTGTTTTTT. Its translation: CASSFEGRRAGELFF. The chain recombines TRBV5-1 with TRBJ2-2, with D maybe TRBD2 (5 bases). The CDR3 runs to 15 residues. Trimming took 2 bases from V and 6 from J, leaving 14 bases between them. Germline values: CDR1 SGHRS, CDR2 YFSETQ.

The chain recombines TRBV30 with TRBJ2-3; D not certain. Germline V gene data show CDR1 as GTSNPN and CDR2 as SVGIG (reference sequence). The length of the CDR3 is 15 residues. The V end was cut by 0 bases, the J end by 3 bases, with 13 bases between. The CDR3 sequence: CAWSVQQLFTDTQYF. The CDR3 nucleotides read TGTGCCTGGAGTGTACAACAGCTATTTACAGATACGCAGTATTTT.

This clone has only one observation. The chain recombines TRBV18 with TRBJ2-7, with D possibly TRBD2 on 6 matching bases. The germline CDR1 and CDR2 sequences are KGHSH and LQKENI. This CDR3 region has 14 residues. V lost 8 bases to trimming and J lost 5 bases, with 19 bases between them. Here the CDR3 reads CASARRGTEDEQYF. The CDR3 DNA reads as TGTGCCAGCGCCCGACGGGGGACCGAAGACGAGCAGTACTTC.

V usage is TRBV20-1 and J usage is TRBJ2-1, with 11 bases matching TRBD2. V shed 3 bases, J shed 0 bases, and the junction held 1 base outside the gene matches. Germline assignment: CDR1 DFQATT and CDR2 SNEGSKA (reference sequence). This CDR3 region has 15 residues. The CDR3 spells CSASTSGSSYNEQFF. CDR3 coding DNA: TGCAGTGCTAGTACTAGCGGGAGCTCCTACAATGAGCAGTTCTTC.

The chain links TRBV9 to TRBJ1-1; D may be TRBD1 (6 bases). The CDR3 is made up of 14 amino acids. Germline CDR1 is SGDLS and CDR2 is YYNGEE. V lost 4 bases, J lost 4 bases, and 14 bases lay in between. The CDR3 nucleotides are TGTGCCAGCAGCCATCAGGGGAGTAGCACTGAAGCTTTCTTT. It yields the protein CASSHQGSSTEAFF.

This rearrangement joins TRBV19 to TRBJ2-3; 7 bases agree with TRBD1. The CDR3 has 17 amino acids. Germline trimming cut 10 bases from V and 3 bases from J; bases unmatched to any gene: 19. Germline CDR1 is LNHDA and CDR2 is SQIVND (reference sequence). The CDR3 loop is CATRDRLRGTMTDTQYF. In DNA form, the CDR3 reads TGTGCCACTCGGGACAGACTCAGGGGGACGATGACAGATACGCAGTATTTT.

The V gene is TRBV3-1 (or the pseudogene TRBV3-2), the J gene TRBJ2-5, with 15 positions matching TRBD2. Germline loops: CDR1 LGHDT, CDR2 YNNKEL (reference sequence). The CDR3 runs 16 residues. The ends lost 4 bases at V and 6 bases at J; junction bases unmatched: 6. DNA for the CDR3: TGTGCCAGCAGCCCGGAGGGACTAGCGGGAGGAAAGACCCAGTACTTC. It is translated as CASSPEGLAGGKTQYF.

This sequence joins TRBV7-2 and TRBJ1-1, with 8 positions matching TRBD1. The junction had 10 bases not matched to a gene; V was cut back by 5 bases and J by 2 bases. The germline CDR1 and CDR2 sequences are SGHTA and FQGNSA. This CDR3 is built from 16 residues. CDR3 bases: TGTGCCAGCAGCGGCGGTAATTCAGGGGGCAACACTGAAGCTTTCTTT. Translated, it gives CASSGGNSGGNTEAFF.

This chain uses TRBV27 with TRBJ2-2; D not certain. Germline V gene data show CDR1 as MNHEY and CDR2 as SMNVEV (reference sequence). The V and J ends lost 7 bases and 2 bases respectively, with 11 bases between them. CDR3 length equals 14 residues. CDR3 protein: CASIDRSNTGELFF. The CDR3, as DNA: TGTGCCAGCATAGACCGGAGTAACACCGGGGAGCTGTTTTTT.

The rearrangement uses TRBV4-1 and TRBJ2-5; 12 bases agree with TRBD2. Germline V lookup: CDR1 MGHRA, CDR2 YSYEKL. There are 16 residues in the CDR3. Trimming at V came to 4 bases and at J to 1 base, leaving 4 bases not matched to a gene. CDR3 nucleotide sequence: TGCGCCAGCAGCCGCGGACTAGCGGGGTCCCAAGAGACCCAGTACTTC. It specifies CASSRGLAGSQETQYF.